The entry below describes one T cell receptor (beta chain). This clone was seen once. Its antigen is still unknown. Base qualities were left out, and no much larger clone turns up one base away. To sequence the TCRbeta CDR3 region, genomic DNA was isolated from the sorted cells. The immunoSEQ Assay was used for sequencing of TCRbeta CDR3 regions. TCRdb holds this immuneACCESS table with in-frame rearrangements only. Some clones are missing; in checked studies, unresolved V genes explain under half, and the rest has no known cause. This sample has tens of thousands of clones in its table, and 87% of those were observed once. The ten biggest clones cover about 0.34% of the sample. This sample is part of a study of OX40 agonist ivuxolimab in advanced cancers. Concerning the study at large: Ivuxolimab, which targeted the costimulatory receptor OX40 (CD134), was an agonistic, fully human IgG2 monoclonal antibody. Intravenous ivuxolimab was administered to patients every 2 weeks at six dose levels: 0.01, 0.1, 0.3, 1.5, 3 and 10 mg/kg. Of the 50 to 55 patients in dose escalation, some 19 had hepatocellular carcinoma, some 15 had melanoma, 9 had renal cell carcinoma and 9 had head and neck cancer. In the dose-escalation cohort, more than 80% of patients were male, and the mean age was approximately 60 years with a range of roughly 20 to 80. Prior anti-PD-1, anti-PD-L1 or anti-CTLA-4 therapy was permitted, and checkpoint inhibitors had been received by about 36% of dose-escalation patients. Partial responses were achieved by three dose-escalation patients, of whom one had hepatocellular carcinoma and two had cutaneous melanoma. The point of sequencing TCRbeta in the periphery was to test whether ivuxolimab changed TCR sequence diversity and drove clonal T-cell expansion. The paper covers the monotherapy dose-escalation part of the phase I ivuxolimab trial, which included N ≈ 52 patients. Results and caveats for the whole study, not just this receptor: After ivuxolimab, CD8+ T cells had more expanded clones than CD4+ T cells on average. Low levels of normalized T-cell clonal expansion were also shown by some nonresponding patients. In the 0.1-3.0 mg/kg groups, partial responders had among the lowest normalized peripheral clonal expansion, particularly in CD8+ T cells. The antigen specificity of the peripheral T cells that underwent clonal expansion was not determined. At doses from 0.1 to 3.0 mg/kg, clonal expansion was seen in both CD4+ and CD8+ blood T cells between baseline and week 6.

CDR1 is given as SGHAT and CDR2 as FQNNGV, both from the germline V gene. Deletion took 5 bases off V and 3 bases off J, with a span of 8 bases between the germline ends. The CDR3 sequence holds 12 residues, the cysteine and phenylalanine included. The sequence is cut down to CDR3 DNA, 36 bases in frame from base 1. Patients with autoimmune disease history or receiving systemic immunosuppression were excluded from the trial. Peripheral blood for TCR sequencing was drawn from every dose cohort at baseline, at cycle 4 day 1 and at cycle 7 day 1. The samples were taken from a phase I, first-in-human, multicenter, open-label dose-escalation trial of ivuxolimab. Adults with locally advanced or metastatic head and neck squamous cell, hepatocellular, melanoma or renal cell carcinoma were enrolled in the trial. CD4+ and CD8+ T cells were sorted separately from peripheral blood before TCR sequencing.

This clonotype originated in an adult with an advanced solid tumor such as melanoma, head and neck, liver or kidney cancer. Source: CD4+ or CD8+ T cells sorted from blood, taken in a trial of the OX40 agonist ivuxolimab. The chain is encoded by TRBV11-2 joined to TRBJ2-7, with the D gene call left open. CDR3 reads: CASSRGNYEQYF. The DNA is TGTGCCAGCAGCCGTGGAAACTACGAGCAGTACTTC.